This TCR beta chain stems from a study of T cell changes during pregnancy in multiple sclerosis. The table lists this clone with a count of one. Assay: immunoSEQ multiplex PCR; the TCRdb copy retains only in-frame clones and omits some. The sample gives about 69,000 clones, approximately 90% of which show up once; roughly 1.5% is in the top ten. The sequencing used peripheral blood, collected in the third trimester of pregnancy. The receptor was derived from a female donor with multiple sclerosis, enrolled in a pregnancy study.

The CDR3 DNA reads TGTGCCAGTAGTCTTTGGGACAGGGGAGGCCATGGCTACACCTTC. It specifies CASSLWDRGGHGYTF. V gene TRBV19 combines with J gene TRBJ1-2, with 10 nucleotides matching TRBD1. The trim removed 5 bases at V and 6 bases at J, leaving 9 bases unmatched. The CDR3 is 15 residues long. CDR1 LNHDA and CDR2 SQIVND come from the germline V gene (reference sequence).